These T cell receptor beta chains were read from a single sample in a study of T cell clonotyping in hematopoietic cell transplantation. Using immunoSEQ multiplex PCR, the repertoire was profiled, and TCRdb retains in-frame clones only, with some absent. The sample lists about 17,000 clones, 80% to 95% occurring once. The sequencing sample was made of peripheral blood mononuclear cells. All receptors derive from a man in his forties in good health. Some clones in this sample may be carry-over from other donors' samples. The CDR3 runs from the conserved cysteine through the conserved F or W. D genes are given only for firm matches.

J	length	D	V	CDR3	DNA
TRBJ2-5	15	NA	TRBV6-5	CASSYSLQGSGTQYF	TGTGCCAGCAGTTACTCGTTACAGGGAAGTGGGACCCAGTACTTC
TRBJ2-7	15	TRBD1	TRBV19	CASSRSGGSSVEQYF	TGTGCCAGTAGCAGATCAGGGGGCTCCTCGGTCGAGCAGTACTTC
TRBJ2-7	14	NA	TRBV5-1	CASSRGGNRGEQYF	TGCGCCAGCAGCCGAGGGGGGAACAGGGGCGAGCAGTACTTC
TRBJ2-7	14	NA	TRBV6-5	CASSYSNRDYEQYF	TGTGCCAGCAGTTACTCGAACAGGGACTACGAGCAGTACTTC
TRBJ2-3	14	NA	TRBV7-2	CASSSTVTTDTQYF	TGTGCCAGCAGCTCGACCGTTACCACAGATACGCAGTATTTT
TRBJ1-1	12	NA	TRBV5-4	CASSFPDTEAFF	TGTGCCAGCAGTTTTCCGGACACTGAAGCTTTCTTT
TRBJ1-2	13	TRBD1	TRBV29-1	CSGRQGSNYGYTF	TGCAGCGGCAGACAGGGATCTAACTATGGCTACACCTTC
TRBJ2-6	15	NA	TRBV28	CASSSPLGPANVLTF	TGTGCCAGCAGTTCCCCCCTCGGACCGGCCAACGTCCTGACTTTC
TRBJ2-3	15	TRBD2	TRBV9	CASNPGLAGTNTQYF	TGTGCCAGCAATCCGGGACTAGCGGGGACGAATACGCAGTATTTT
TRBJ1-2	12	TRBD1	TRBV19	CATLDRETGYTF	TGTGCCACCTTGGACAGGGAGACTGGCTACACCTTC
TRBJ2-7	15	NA	TRBV4-3	CASSSQAGQAYEQYF	TGCGCCAGCAGCAGCCAAGCGGGACAGGCCTACGAGCAGTACTTC
TRBJ1-5	14	TRBD1	TRBV2	CASRDRTSNQPQHF	TGTGCCAGCAGGGACAGGACAAGCAATCAGCCCCAGCATTTT
TRBJ1-2	16	NA	TRBV4-3	CASSQFGTGYRLGYTF	TGCGCCAGCAGCCAATTTGGGACGGGATATAGGTTGGGCTACACCTTC
TRBJ2-1	13	TRBD2	TRBV2	CASSGGLAGEQFF	TGTGCCAGCAGTGGGGGACTAGCGGGGGAGCAGTTCTTC
TRBJ2-3	11	NA	TRBV29-1	CSSPLGDTQYF	TGCAGCTCCCCCCTGGGAGATACGCAGTATTTT
TRBJ2-1	15	NA	TRBV10-1	CASGPFVVTDNEQFF	TGCGCCAGCGGACCATTTGTGGTGACAGACAATGAGCAGTTCTTC
TRBJ2-1	16	NA	TRBV11-3	CASSLEQRTTYNEQFF	TGTGCCAGCAGCTTAGAACAGCGGACTACCTACAATGAGCAGTTCTTC
TRBJ1-3	13	NA	TRBV14	CASSQDSENTIYF	TGTGCCAGCAGCCAAGATTCCGAAAACACCATATATTTT
TRBJ2-1	13	NA	TRBV7-7	CASSFGTDNEQFF	TGTGCTAGCAGCTTCGGTACGGACAATGAGCAGTTCTTC